This T cell receptor beta chain was identified during a study of vaccination effects on CD4 cells after COVID-19. This clone was seen more than once but under ten times. As yet, its antigen is unknown. CDR3 length: 13 amino acids. Between the trimmed V and J ends, which lost 1 base and 5 bases, there was a span of 8 bases. The germline gives CDR1 LGHDT, CDR2 YNNKEL (reference sequence). Profiled with immunoSEQ multiplex PCR; TCRdb holds only in-frame clones, not every one. This repertoire shows 70,000 or so clones, roughly 80% found once; its top ten account for roughly 2%. CD4+ T cells were isolated after around ten days of culture. In the vaccine recipients, nucleocapsid antibodies were negative and there was no prior SARS-CoV-2 infection.

The rearrangement links TRBV3-1 (or the pseudogene TRBV3-2) to TRBJ1-2, with a tentative D call TRBD1 (5 bases). Sample: CD4+ T cells from PBMCs cultured without peptide, taken before COVID-19 vaccination. The sequence came from a human donor who received a COVID-19 vaccine. Here the CDR3 DNA reads TGTGCCAGCAGCCAAGGGGGCGAATATGGCTACACCTTC. As protein: CASSQGGEYGYTF.